These T cell receptor beta chains were read from a single sample in a study of identical twins. TCRdb independently ran MiXCR on the 5' RACE reads; one entry per CDR3 protein. The sample has about 720,000 distinct CDR3 sequences, roughly 18% seen once; the top ten hold around 13%. This sample was shared with a second study, whose subject was T cells expressing NK-cell markers.

Specimen: PBMCs. The receptors originated from a woman between 18 and 29 years old in good health. Both conserved end residues are part of each CDR3. The D gene is left open where the match is weak. Size values are once, few and many counts, or a class for expanded clones, and some rows have none.

j_call: TRBJ2-3
d_call: TRBD2
v_call: TRBV5-1
clone_size: -
cdr3_nt: TGCGCCAGCAGCTTGAATCCTAGCGGGGCCACAGATACGCAGTATTTT
cdr3_aa: CASSLNPSGATDTQYF

j_call: TRBJ1-1
d_call: -
v_call: TRBV20-1
clone_size: many
cdr3_nt: TGCAGTGCTAGAGATGGCAGTATGAACACTGAAGCTTTCTTT
cdr3_aa: CSARDGSMNTEAFF

j_call: TRBJ2-3
d_call: -
v_call: TRBV7-2
clone_size: few
cdr3_nt: TGTGCCAGCAGCCCGATTATTCCAACGCAGTATTTT
cdr3_aa: CASSPIIPTQYF

j_call: TRBJ2-7
d_call: TRBD2
v_call: TRBV4-3
clone_size: once
cdr3_nt: TGCGCCAGCCCTAGGCCAGCGGGAGAATCCTACGAGCAGTACTTC
cdr3_aa: CASPRPAGESYEQYF

j_call: TRBJ2-1
d_call: -
v_call: TRBV19
clone_size: -
cdr3_nt: TGTGCCAGTATAGGCCTCGGGACGAACGATGAGCAGTTCTTC
cdr3_aa: CASIGLGTNDEQFF

j_call: TRBJ1-3
d_call: -
v_call: TRBV12-3/TRBV12-4
clone_size: few
cdr3_nt: TGTGCCAGCAGCTACCGCCGGACTCAGAAAAACACCATATATTTT
cdr3_aa: CASSYRRTQKNTIYF

j_call: TRBJ2-7
d_call: -
v_call: TRBV29-1
clone_size: -
cdr3_nt: TGCAGCGTTGCGACAGCCCTCCCCTACGAGCAGTACTTC
cdr3_aa: CSVATALPYEQYF

j_call: TRBJ2-7
d_call: -
v_call: TRBV19
clone_size: -
cdr3_nt: TGTGCCAGTAGTATAGAAGTTAGGTGGTCGGCGCAGTACTTC
cdr3_aa: CASSIEVRWSAQYF

j_call: TRBJ2-3
d_call: -
v_call: TRBV7-2
clone_size: few
cdr3_nt: TGTGCCAGCAGCTTAGCCCCCCCTACGCAGTATTTT
cdr3_aa: CASSLAPPTQYF

j_call: TRBJ2-2
d_call: TRBD1
v_call: TRBV15
clone_size: few
cdr3_nt: TGTGCCACCAGCGCAGCCGGGACAGGGAACACCGGGGAGCTGTTTTTT
cdr3_aa: CATSAAGTGNTGELFF

j_call: TRBJ2-1
d_call: -
v_call: TRBV7-7
clone_size: -
cdr3_nt: TGTGCCAGCAGCTTAGGATCTAGCGCGATTAATGAGCAGTTCTTC
cdr3_aa: CASSLGSSAINEQFF

j_call: TRBJ2-5
d_call: -
v_call: TRBV6-5
clone_size: -
cdr3_nt: TGTGCCAGCAGTTACGTAGGGCGTCAAGAGACCCAGTACTTC
cdr3_aa: CASSYVGRQETQYF

j_call: TRBJ1-2
d_call: -
v_call: TRBV7-3
clone_size: few
cdr3_nt: TGTGCCAGCAGTTTATCCCCAGGAAACTATGGCTACACCTTC
cdr3_aa: CASSLSPGNYGYTF

j_call: TRBJ1-2
d_call: TRBD1
v_call: TRBV20-1
clone_size: -
cdr3_nt: TGCAGTGCTAGGACAGGGTCGGGAGGTGGCTACACCTTC
cdr3_aa: CSARTGSGGGYTF

j_call: TRBJ2-7
d_call: TRBD1
v_call: TRBV7-9
clone_size: -
cdr3_nt: TGTGCCAGCAGCTCCGGGACAGGGGCAATCCCCTCCTACGAGCAGTACTTC
cdr3_aa: CASSSGTGAIPSYEQYF

j_call: TRBJ2-2
d_call: -
v_call: TRBV5-8
clone_size: few
cdr3_nt: TGTGCCAGCAGCTTCCGTGGACACGGAAACACCGGGGAGCTGTTTTTT
cdr3_aa: CASSFRGHGNTGELFF

j_call: TRBJ1-1
d_call: -
v_call: TRBV12-3/TRBV12-4
clone_size: -
cdr3_nt: TGTGCCAGCAGTTCCTTAGAGGGGAACACTGAAGCTTTCTTT
cdr3_aa: CASSSLEGNTEAFF

j_call: TRBJ1-3
d_call: TRBD1
v_call: TRBV12-3/TRBV12-4
clone_size: -
cdr3_nt: TGTGCCAGCAGACCCCAGGGGGGTGGAAACACCATATATTTT
cdr3_aa: CASRPQGGGNTIYF

j_call: TRBJ2-1
d_call: TRBD2
v_call: TRBV20-1
clone_size: -
cdr3_nt: TGCAGTGCAAGGACTAGCGGGAGTTTGTGGAATGAGCAGTTCTTC
cdr3_aa: CSARTSGSLWNEQFF

j_call: TRBJ2-1
d_call: -
v_call: TRBV6-6
clone_size: few
cdr3_nt: TGTGCCAGCAGTTATAAAGGGTACAATGAGCAGTTCTTC
cdr3_aa: CASSYKGYNEQFF

j_call: TRBJ2-3
d_call: TRBD1
v_call: TRBV9
clone_size: -
cdr3_nt: TGTGCCAGCAGCGTAGCCGGGACAGACACAGATACGCAGTATTTT
cdr3_aa: CASSVAGTDTDTQYF

j_call: TRBJ2-7
d_call: -
v_call: TRBV5-1
clone_size: many
cdr3_nt: TGTGCCAGCAGTCTTACAGGGTCCTACGAGCAGTACTTC
cdr3_aa: CASSLTGSYEQYF

j_call: TRBJ1-6
d_call: TRBD1
v_call: TRBV9
clone_size: few
cdr3_nt: TGTGCCAGCAGCGGACACAGGGGAAGGTCACCCCTCCACTTT
cdr3_aa: CASSGHRGRSPLHF

j_call: TRBJ1-1
d_call: -
v_call: TRBV10-3
clone_size: few
cdr3_nt: TGTGCCATCAGTGAGTCCTGGGAGAACACTGAAGCTTTCTTT
cdr3_aa: CAISESWENTEAFF

j_call: TRBJ1-4
d_call: -
v_call: TRBV30
clone_size: -
cdr3_nt: TGTGCCTGGAGCGAGGGGAATGAAAAACTGTTTTTT
cdr3_aa: CAWSEGNEKLFF

j_call: TRBJ2-3
d_call: -
v_call: TRBV19
clone_size: once
cdr3_nt: TGTGCCAGTAGTCCTGGGCATAGAGATACGCAGTATTTT
cdr3_aa: CASSPGHRDTQYF

j_call: TRBJ2-1
d_call: -
v_call: TRBV20-1
clone_size: -
cdr3_nt: TGCAGTGCTAGCTCCGGGCCCTCCTACAATGAGCAGTTCTTC
cdr3_aa: CSASSGPSYNEQFF

j_call: TRBJ2-1
d_call: TRBD1
v_call: TRBV13
clone_size: -
cdr3_nt: TGTGCCAGCAGCTTAGGTATCAGGGGGCTTGTTGAGCAGTTCTTC
cdr3_aa: CASSLGIRGLVEQFF

j_call: TRBJ1-2
d_call: TRBD1
v_call: TRBV10-3
clone_size: -
cdr3_nt: TGTGCCATCAGCCCGGACAGGGACGGGGGCTACACCTTC
cdr3_aa: CAISPDRDGGYTF

j_call: TRBJ2-1
d_call: TRBD2
v_call: TRBV29-1
clone_size: -
cdr3_nt: TGCAGCGTTGAAGATCGCGGCGGGAGGGAGGGGGATGAGCAGTTCTTC
cdr3_aa: CSVEDRGGREGDEQFF

j_call: TRBJ2-1
d_call: -
v_call: TRBV5-1
clone_size: -
cdr3_nt: TGCGCCAGCAGCTTAGCAGGAAGGAGTGAGCAGTTCTTC
cdr3_aa: CASSLAGRSEQFF

j_call: TRBJ2-1
d_call: TRBD2
v_call: TRBV20-1
clone_size: few
cdr3_nt: TGCAGTGCTAGTCCCCGCGGGGGACCATACAATGAGCAGTTCTTC
cdr3_aa: CSASPRGGPYNEQFF

j_call: TRBJ2-5
d_call: TRBD1
v_call: TRBV12-3/TRBV12-4
clone_size: -
cdr3_nt: TGTGCCAGCAGTTTTGGACAGGGGGCGCAGACCCAGTACTTC
cdr3_aa: CASSFGQGAQTQYF

j_call: TRBJ2-3
d_call: -
v_call: TRBV20-1
clone_size: few
cdr3_nt: TGCAGTGCTATACAGGGCGGGACAGATACGCAGTATTTT
cdr3_aa: CSAIQGGTDTQYF

j_call: TRBJ2-7
d_call: -
v_call: TRBV3-1
clone_size: few
cdr3_nt: TGTGCCAGCACCCCGGGAGCCAGCGGGTCCGCCTACGAGCAGTACTTC
cdr3_aa: CASTPGASGSAYEQYF

j_call: TRBJ2-3
d_call: -
v_call: TRBV5-1
clone_size: few
cdr3_nt: TGCGCCAGCAGCTTGGTTGGGGTCGGCACAGATACGCAGTATTTT
cdr3_aa: CASSLVGVGTDTQYF

j_call: TRBJ2-2
d_call: TRBD1
v_call: TRBV4-3
clone_size: -
cdr3_nt: TGCGCCGGGGGAAGGGACAGGGGGAACGGGGAGCTGTTTTTT
cdr3_aa: CAGGRDRGNGELFF

j_call: TRBJ2-1
d_call: TRBD2
v_call: TRBV11-3
clone_size: -
cdr3_nt: TGTGCCAGCAGCGTCGGACTAGCTCCCTACAATGAGCAGTTCTTC
cdr3_aa: CASSVGLAPYNEQFF

j_call: TRBJ2-7
d_call: -
v_call: TRBV27
clone_size: -
cdr3_nt: TGTGCCAGGGGTCCCCGTCCCCGTCACGAGCAGTACTTC
cdr3_aa: CARGPRPRHEQYF

j_call: TRBJ1-5
d_call: -
v_call: TRBV5-6
clone_size: few
cdr3_nt: TGTGCCAGCAGCTTGGAAAAGTATAGCAATCAGCCCCAGCATTTT
cdr3_aa: CASSLEKYSNQPQHF

j_call: TRBJ2-1
d_call: TRBD2
v_call: TRBV3-1
clone_size: -
cdr3_nt: TGTGCCAGCAGGCAAGCGGGATCTTACAATGAGCAGTTCTTC
cdr3_aa: CASRQAGSYNEQFF

j_call: TRBJ2-4
d_call: -
v_call: TRBV5-1
clone_size: few
cdr3_nt: TGCGCCAGCAGCTTGGTCCAAGGCAAAAACATTCAGTACTTC
cdr3_aa: CASSLVQGKNIQYF

j_call: TRBJ2-7
d_call: TRBD2
v_call: TRBV20-1
clone_size: few
cdr3_nt: TGCAGTGCTAGAGATCCTCGGACTAGCTCCTACGAGCAGTACTTC
cdr3_aa: CSARDPRTSSYEQYF

j_call: TRBJ1-1
d_call: -
v_call: TRBV3-1
clone_size: few
cdr3_nt: TGTGCCAGCAGCCGGGTGGCAGACGAAGCTTTCTTT
cdr3_aa: CASSRVADEAFF

j_call: TRBJ1-2
d_call: -
v_call: TRBV7-9
clone_size: -
cdr3_nt: TGTGCCAGCAGCCCCCTTCGGGGCTACACCTTC
cdr3_aa: CASSPLRGYTF

j_call: TRBJ2-1
d_call: TRBD2
v_call: TRBV5-1
clone_size: -
cdr3_nt: TGCGCCAGCAGCGAAGTAGCGGGCTCGTACAATGAGCAGTTCTTC
cdr3_aa: CASSEVAGSYNEQFF

j_call: TRBJ2-7
d_call: -
v_call: TRBV20-1
clone_size: many
cdr3_nt: TGCAGTGTCGACGAGCAGTACTTC
cdr3_aa: CSVDEQYF

j_call: TRBJ2-7
d_call: -
v_call: TRBV6-1
clone_size: -
cdr3_nt: TGTGCCAGCCGCCTTAGACAGATAAGAGGCTACGAGCAGTACTTC
cdr3_aa: CASRLRQIRGYEQYF

j_call: TRBJ2-3
d_call: -
v_call: TRBV7-2
clone_size: few
cdr3_nt: TGTGCCAGCAGCTTTCGGGGGAGAGATACGCAGTATTTT
cdr3_aa: CASSFRGRDTQYF

j_call: TRBJ1-6
d_call: -
v_call: TRBV20-1
clone_size: -
cdr3_nt: TGCAGTGCTAGAGGCACGAATTCACCCCTCCACTTT
cdr3_aa: CSARGTNSPLHF

j_call: TRBJ2-7
d_call: -
v_call: TRBV5-1
clone_size: few
cdr3_nt: TGCGCCAGCAGCTTGGTTGCAGCGACGGAGCAGTACTTC
cdr3_aa: CASSLVAATEQYF

j_call: TRBJ2-2
d_call: -
v_call: TRBV7-2
clone_size: -
cdr3_nt: TGTGCCAGCAGCTCCGGACAGCAACCCACCGGGGAGCTGTTTTTT
cdr3_aa: CASSSGQQPTGELFF

j_call: TRBJ1-1
d_call: -
v_call: TRBV18
clone_size: -
cdr3_nt: TGTGCCAGCTCACCGTCCGCGGTGGGGAACACTGAAGCTTTCTTT
cdr3_aa: CASSPSAVGNTEAFF